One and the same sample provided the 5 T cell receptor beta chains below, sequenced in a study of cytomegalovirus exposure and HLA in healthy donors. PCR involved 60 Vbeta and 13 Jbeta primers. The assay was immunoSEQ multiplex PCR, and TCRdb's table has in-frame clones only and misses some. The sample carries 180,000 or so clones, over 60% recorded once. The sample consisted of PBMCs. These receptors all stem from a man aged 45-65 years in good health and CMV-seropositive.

The CDR3 DNA is TGTGCCAGCAGCCAAAGCAAGGAGGGCTATGGCTACACCTTC. Amino acid sequence: CASSQSKEGYGYTF. The rearrangement links TRBV14 to TRBJ1-2; D gene uncertain. Trimming took 2 bases from V and 4 from J, leaving 11 bases between them. The CDR3 length is 14 residues. Germline V gives CDR1 SGHDN, CDR2 FVKESK.

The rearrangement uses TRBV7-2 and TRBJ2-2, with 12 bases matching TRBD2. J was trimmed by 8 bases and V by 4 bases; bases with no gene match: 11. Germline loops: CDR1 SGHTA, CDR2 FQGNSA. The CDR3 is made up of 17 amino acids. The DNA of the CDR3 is TGTGCCAGCAGCTCCGAGGATCTAGCGGGGGGGTCTGGGGAGCTGTTTTTT. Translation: CASSSEDLAGGSGELFF.

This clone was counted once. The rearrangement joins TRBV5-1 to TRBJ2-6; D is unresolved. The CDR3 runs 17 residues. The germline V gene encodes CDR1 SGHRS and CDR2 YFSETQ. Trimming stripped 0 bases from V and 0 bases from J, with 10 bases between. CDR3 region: CASSLGGPYSGANVLTF. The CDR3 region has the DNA TGCGCCAGCAGCTTGGGTGGTCCCTACTCTGGGGCCAACGTCCTGACTTTC.

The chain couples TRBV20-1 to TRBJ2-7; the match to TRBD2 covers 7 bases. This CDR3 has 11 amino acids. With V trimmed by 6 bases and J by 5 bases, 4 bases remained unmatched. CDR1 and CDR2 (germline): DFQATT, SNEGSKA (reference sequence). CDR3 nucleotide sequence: TGCAGTGCCTGGGGGGGGGACGAGCAGTACTTC. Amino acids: CSAWGGDEQYF.

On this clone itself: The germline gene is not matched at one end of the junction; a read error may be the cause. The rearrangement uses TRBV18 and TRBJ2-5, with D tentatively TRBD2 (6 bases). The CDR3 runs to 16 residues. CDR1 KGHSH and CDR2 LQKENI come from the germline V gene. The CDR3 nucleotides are TGTGCCAGCTTACCACGTCAGGCCCCGGGGGTGGAGACCCAGTACTTC. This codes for CASLPRQAPGVETQYF.